The TCR beta chain described here comes from a study of human T cells and chemical hapten exposure. As for the study in general: Small volume differences among pooled libraries mainly caused per-sample TCR yield variation.

TCRdb reprocessed the RACE reads via MiXCR and lists one record per CDR3 protein. The top ten clones hold less than 3.5% of a sample with 150,000 to 200,000 distinct CDR3 sequences, roughly 30% of them seen once. This CDR3 spans 16 amino acids. Time point reported: pre-sensitization, week 0. Stated treatment: therapeutic diphenylcyclopropenone sensitization with weekly scalp DPC. Non-pregnant alopecia patients aged 18 to 70, suitable for DPC therapy. This TCR came from a woman younger than 45 with alopecia areata. Some clones in this sample may be carry-over from other donors' samples. The sequencing here drew on whole blood, taken in connection with sensitization to the hapten diphenylcyclopropenone (DPC). The chain has TRBV21-1 and TRBJ2-3; TRBD1 is the table's D call and was not checked against the DNA. TRBV21-1 is classified as a pseudogene. Here the CDR3 DNA reads TGTGCCAGCAGTTGTCTCGGACTGTCAAGCACAGATACGCAGTATTTT. Translated: CASSCLGLSSTDTQYF.